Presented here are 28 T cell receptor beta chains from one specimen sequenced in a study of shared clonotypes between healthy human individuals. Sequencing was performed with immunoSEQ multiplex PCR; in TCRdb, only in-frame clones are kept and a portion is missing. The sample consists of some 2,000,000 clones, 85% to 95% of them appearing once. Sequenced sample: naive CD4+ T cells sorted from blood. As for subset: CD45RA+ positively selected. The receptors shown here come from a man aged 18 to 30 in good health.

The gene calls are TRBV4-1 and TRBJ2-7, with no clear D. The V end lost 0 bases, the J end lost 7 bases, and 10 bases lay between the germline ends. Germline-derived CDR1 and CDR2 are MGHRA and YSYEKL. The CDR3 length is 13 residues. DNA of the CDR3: TGCGCCAGCAGCCAAGAGGCCTTTTTGGAGCAGTACTTC. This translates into CASSQEAFLEQYF.

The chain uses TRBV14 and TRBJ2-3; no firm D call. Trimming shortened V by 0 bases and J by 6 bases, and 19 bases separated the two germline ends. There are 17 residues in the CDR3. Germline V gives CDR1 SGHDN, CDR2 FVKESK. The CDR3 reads CASSQEARRPLGDTQYF. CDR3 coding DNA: TGTGCCAGCAGCCAAGAGGCCAGGCGGCCGCTGGGGGATACGCAGTATTTT. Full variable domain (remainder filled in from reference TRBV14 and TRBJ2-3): EAGVTQFPSHSVIEKGQTVTLRCDPISGHDNLYWYRRVMGKEIKFLLHFVKESKQDESGMPNNRFLAERTGGTYSTLKVQPAELEDSGVYFCASSQEARRPLGDTQYFGPGTRLTVL.

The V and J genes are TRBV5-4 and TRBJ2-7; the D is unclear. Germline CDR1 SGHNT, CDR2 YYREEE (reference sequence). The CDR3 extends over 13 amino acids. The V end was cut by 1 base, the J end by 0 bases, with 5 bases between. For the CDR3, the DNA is TGTGCCAGCAGCTTGCTTGACTCCTACGAGCAGTACTTC. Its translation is CASSLLDSYEQYF.

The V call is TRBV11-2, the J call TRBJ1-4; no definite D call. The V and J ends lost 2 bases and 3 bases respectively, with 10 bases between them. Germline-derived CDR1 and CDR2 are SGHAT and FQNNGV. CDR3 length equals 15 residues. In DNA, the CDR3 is TGTGCCAGCAGCTTATCTCGCAGGTCTAATGAAAAACTGTTTTTT. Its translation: CASSLSRRSNEKLFF.

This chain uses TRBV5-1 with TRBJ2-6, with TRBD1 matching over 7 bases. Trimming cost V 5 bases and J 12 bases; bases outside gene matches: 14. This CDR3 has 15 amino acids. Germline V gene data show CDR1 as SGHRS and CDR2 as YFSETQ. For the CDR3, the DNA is TGCGCCAGCAGGGCCGGGACAGCGTCCTCGGCCGTCCTGACTTTC. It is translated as CASRAGTASSAVLTF. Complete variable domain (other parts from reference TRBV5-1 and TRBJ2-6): KAGVTQTPRYLIKTRGQQVTLSCSPISGHRSVSWYQQTPGQGLQFLFEYFSETQRNKGNFPGRFSGRQFSNSRSEMNVSTLELGDSALYLCASRAGTASSAVLTFGAGSRLTVL.

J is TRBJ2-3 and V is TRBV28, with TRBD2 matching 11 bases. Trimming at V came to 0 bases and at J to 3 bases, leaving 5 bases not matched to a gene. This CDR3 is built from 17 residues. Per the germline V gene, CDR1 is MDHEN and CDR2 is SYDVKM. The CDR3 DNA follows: TGTGCCAGCAGTTTATGGGCTAGCGGGGGGATGACAGATACGCAGTATTTT. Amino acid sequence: CASSLWASGGMTDTQYF. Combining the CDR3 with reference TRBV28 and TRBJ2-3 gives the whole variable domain DVKVTQSSRYLVKRTGEKVFLECVQDMDHENMFWYRQDPGLGLRLIYFSYDVKMKEKGDIPEGYSVSREKKERFSLILESASTNQTSMYLCASSLWASGGMTDTQYFGPGTRLTVL.

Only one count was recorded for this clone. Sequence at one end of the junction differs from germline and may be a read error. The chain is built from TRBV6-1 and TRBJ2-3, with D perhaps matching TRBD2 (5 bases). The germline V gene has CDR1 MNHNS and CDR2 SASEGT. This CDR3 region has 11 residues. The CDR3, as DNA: TGTGCCAGCAGTGAATATCAGGACTTCCAGTTT. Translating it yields CASSEYQDFQF.

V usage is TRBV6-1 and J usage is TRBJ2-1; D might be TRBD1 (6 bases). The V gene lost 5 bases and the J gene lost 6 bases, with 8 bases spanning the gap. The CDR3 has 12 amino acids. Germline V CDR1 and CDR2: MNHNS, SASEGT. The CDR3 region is CASSRGGNEQFF. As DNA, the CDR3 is TGTGCCAGCAGTAGAGGGGGCAATGAGCAGTTCTTC.

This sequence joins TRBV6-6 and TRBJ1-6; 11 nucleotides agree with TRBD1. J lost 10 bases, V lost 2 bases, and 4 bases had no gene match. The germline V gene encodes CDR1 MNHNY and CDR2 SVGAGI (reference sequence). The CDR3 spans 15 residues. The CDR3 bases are TGTGCCAGCAGTTACCGGGGACAGGGGGAATCACCCCTCCACTTT. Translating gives CASSYRGQGESPLHF.

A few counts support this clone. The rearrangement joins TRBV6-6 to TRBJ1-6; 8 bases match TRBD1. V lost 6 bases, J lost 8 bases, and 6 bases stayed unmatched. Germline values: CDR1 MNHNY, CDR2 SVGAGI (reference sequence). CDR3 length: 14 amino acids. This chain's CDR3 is CASSRDRSYSPLHF. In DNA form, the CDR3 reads TGTGCCAGCAGCCGGGACAGGTCGTATTCACCCCTCCACTTT.

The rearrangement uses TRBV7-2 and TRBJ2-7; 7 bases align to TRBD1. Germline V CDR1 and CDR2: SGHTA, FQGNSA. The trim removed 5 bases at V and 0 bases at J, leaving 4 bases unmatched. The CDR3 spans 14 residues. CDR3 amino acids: CASSPRDSSYEQYF. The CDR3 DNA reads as TGTGCCAGCAGCCCCCGGGACAGCTCCTACGAGCAGTACTTC.

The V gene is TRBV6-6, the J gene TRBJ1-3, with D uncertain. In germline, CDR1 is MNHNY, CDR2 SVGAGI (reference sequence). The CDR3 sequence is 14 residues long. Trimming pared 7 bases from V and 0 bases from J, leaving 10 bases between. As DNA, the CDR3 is TGTGCCAGCACGCAACCTGTCTCTGGAAACACCATATATTTT. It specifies CASTQPVSGNTIYF.

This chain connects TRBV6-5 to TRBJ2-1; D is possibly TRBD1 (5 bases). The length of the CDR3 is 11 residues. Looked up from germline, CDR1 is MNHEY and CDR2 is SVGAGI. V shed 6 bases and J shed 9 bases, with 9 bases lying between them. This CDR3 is CASRGLGEQFF. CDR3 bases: TGTGCCAGCAGGGGGCTTGGTGAGCAGTTCTTC.

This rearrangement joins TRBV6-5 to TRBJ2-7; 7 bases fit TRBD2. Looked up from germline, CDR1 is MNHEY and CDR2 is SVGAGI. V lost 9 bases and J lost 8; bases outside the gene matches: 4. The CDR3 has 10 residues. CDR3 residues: CASGGGQQYF. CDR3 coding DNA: TGTGCCAGTGGGGGGGGACAGCAGTACTTC.

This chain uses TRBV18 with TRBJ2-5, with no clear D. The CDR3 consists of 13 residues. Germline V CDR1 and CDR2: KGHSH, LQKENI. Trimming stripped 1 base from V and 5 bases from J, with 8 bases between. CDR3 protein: CASSPQYGETQYF. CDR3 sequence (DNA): TGTGCCAGCTCACCACAGTACGGGGAGACCCAGTACTTC.

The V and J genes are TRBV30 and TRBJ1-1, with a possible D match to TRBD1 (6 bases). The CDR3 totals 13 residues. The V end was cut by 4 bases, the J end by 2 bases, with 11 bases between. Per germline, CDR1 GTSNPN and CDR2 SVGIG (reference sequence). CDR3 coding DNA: TGTGCCTGGACCTGGACAGCAAACACTGAAGCTTTCTTT. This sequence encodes CAWTWTANTEAFF.

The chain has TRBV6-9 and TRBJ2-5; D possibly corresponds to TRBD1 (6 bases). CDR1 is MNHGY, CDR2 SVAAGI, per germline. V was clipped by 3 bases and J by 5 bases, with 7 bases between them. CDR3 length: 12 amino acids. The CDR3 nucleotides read TGTGCCAGCAGTTACGACAGGGAGACCCAGTACTTC. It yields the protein CASSYDRETQYF.

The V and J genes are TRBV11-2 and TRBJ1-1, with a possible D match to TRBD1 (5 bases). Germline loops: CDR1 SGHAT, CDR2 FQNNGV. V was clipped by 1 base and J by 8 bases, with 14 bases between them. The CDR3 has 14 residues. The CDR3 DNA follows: TGTGCCAGCAGCTTAGGTGCTTTGGGGCGGGAAGCTTTCTTT. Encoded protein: CASSLGALGREAFF.

DNA of the CDR3: TGTGCCAGCAGCTTAGGGACAGGGACGGGCTGGGTCATTCAGTACTTC. It encodes CASSLGTGTGWVIQYF. The J gene is TRBJ2-4, the V gene TRBV7-9; 8 positions match TRBD1. The CDR3 is made up of 16 amino acids. Germline V gives CDR1 SEHNR, CDR2 FQNEAQ (reference sequence). The V and J ends lost 1 base and 9 bases, in that order; junction bases with no gene match: 11.

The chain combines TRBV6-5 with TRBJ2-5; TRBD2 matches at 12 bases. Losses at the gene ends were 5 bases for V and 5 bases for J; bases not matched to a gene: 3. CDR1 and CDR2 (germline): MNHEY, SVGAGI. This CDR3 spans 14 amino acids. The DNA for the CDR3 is TGTGCCAGCAGTGGACTAGCGGGGCGGGAGACCCAGTACTTC. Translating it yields CASSGLAGRETQYF.

CDR3: CATSGATEAFF. In DNA, the CDR3 is TGTGCCACCTCCGGGGCCACTGAAGCTTTCTTT. The chain uses TRBV28 and TRBJ1-1; tentatively, D is TRBD1 (5 bases). Germline CDR1 is MDHEN and CDR2 is SYDVKM. This CDR3 contains 11 residues. Trimming took off 10 bases at V and 4 bases at J, with 10 bases between the two ends.

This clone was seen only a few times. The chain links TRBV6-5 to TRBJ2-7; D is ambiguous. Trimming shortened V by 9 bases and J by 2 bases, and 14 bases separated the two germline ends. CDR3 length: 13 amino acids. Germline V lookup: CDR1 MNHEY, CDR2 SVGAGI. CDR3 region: CASRRAATYEQYF. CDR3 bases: TGTGCCAGTCGAAGGGCAGCTACCTACGAGCAGTACTTC.

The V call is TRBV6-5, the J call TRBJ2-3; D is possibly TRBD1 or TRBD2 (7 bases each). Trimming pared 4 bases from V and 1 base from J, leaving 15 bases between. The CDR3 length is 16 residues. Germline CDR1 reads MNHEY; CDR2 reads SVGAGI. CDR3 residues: CASSSRRGTGTDTQYF. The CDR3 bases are TGTGCCAGCAGTTCCCGGCGGGGGACAGGCACAGATACGCAGTATTTT.

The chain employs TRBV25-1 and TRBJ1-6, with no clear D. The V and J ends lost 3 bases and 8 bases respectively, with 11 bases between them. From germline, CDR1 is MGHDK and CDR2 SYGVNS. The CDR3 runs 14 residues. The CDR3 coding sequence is TGTGCCAGCAGTGATTCCGGGTGGTATTCACCCCTCCACTTT. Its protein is CASSDSGWYSPLHF.

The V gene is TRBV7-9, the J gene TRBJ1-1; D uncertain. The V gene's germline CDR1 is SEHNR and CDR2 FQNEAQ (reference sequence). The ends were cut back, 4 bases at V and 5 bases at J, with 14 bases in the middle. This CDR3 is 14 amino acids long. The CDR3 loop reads CASSYMGMETEAFF. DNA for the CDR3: TGTGCCAGCAGCTACATGGGAATGGAAACTGAAGCTTTCTTT.

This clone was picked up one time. CDR3 sequence reads: CAWSVPGQGGYGYTF. The CDR3 region has the DNA TGTGCCTGGAGTGTACCGGGACAGGGAGGCTATGGCTACACCTTC. V usage is TRBV30 and J usage is TRBJ1-2; TRBD1 aligns across 9 bases. CDR3 length: 15 residues. Looked up from germline, CDR1 is GTSNPN and CDR2 is SVGIG (reference sequence). V was pared by 0 bases and J by 4 bases, with 6 bases of the junction left unmatched. The full variable domain, rest sourced from reference TRBV30 and TRBJ1-2, is SQTIHQWPATLVQPVGSPLSLECTVEGTSNPNLYWYRQAAGRGLQLLFYSVGIGQISSEVPQNLSASRPQDRQFILSSKKLLLSDSGFYLCAWSVPGQGGYGYTFGSGTRLTVV.

CDR3 in DNA: TGCGCCAGCAGCCAGAATGTAAGACAGGGGGGGCACAATGAGCAGTTCTTC. It encodes CASSQNVRQGGHNEQFF. J is TRBJ2-1 and V is TRBV4-1, with 9 positions matching TRBD1. The germline CDR1 and CDR2 sequences are MGHRA and YSYEKL. This CDR3 has 17 amino acids. The junction had 11 bases not matched to a gene; V was cut back by 3 bases and J by 5 bases.

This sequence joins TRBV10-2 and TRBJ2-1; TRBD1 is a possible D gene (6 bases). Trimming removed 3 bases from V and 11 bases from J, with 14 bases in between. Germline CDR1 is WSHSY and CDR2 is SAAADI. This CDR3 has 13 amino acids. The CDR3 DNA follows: TGCGCCAGCAGTGAACAAGGGACAATGAAGCAGTTCTTC. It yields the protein CASSEQGTMKQFF.